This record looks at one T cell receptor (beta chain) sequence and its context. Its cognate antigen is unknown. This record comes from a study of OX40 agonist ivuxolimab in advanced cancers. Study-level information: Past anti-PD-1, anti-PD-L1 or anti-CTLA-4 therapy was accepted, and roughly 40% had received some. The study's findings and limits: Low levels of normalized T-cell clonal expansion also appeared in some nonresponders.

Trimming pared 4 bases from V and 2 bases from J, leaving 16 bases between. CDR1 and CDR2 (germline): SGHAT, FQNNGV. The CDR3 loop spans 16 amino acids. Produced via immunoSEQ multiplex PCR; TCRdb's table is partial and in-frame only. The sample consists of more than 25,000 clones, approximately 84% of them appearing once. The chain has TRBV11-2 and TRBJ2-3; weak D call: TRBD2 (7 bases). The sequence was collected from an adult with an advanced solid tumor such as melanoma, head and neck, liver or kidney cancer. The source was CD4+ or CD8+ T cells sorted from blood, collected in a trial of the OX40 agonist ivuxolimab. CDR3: CASSSEGGGHTDTQYF. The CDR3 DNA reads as TGTGCCAGCAGCTCGGAGGGCGGGGGACACACAGATACGCAGTATTTT.